This T cell receptor beta chain appears in the sequencing data of a study of cytomegalovirus exposure and HLA in healthy donors. Study as a whole: A prior analysis found 117 million unique TCR beta sequences from around 180 million T cells. Study findings and constraints: A later analysis showed TCR association rates differing by HLA locus, peaking at DRB1 and lowest at HLA-C. Altogether, 150 or so TCR beta chains were recorded as cytomegalovirus-associated. Earlier results showed most TCR beta V segments being productive about 87% or about 30% of the time.

As concerns this clone: The target antigen is unknown.

PCR was performed using 60 Vbeta and 13 Jbeta primers. The table came from immunoSEQ multiplex PCR; TCRdb's copy has only in-frame clones and leaves some out. The sample yields 90,000 to 120,000 clones, around 69% seen once. V lost 9 bases, J lost 0 bases, and 3 bases stayed unmatched. This CDR3 is 14 amino acids long. Per germline, CDR1 MNHNS and CDR2 SASEGT. This chain joins TRBV6-1 and TRBJ2-2, with 8 bases aligning to TRBD1. Sequences were obtained from PBMCs. This receptor was obtained from a man between 18 and 29 years old in good health and CMV-seronegative. The CDR3 loop is CASHRGANTGELFF. CDR3 in DNA: TGTGCCAGTCACAGGGGGGCGAACACCGGGGAGCTGTTTTTT.